A single sample gave rise to the 5 T cell receptor beta chains below, sequenced in a study of response to subunit inactivated influenza vaccine. From the RT-PCR reads, TCRdb called clonotypes with MiXCR, one entry per CDR3 protein. The sample lists around 790,000 distinct CDR3 sequences, around 21% occurring once. This material consisted of PBMCs from blood, taken 4 to 6 days after vaccination. The receptors here all came from a man aged 45-65 years who received an inactivated influenza vaccine.

This clonotype was picked up a small number of times. This chain joins TRBV5-6 and TRBJ2-7; the D is unclear. The germline V gene has CDR1 SGHDT and CDR2 YYEEEE. The CDR3 has 11 amino acids. Deletions cut 4 bases from V and 5 bases from J, with 7 bases between. For the CDR3, the DNA is TGTGCCAGCAGCCTCCAAAACGAGCAGTACTTC. This encodes CASSLQNEQYF.

This clonotype was counted at least ten times. V usage is TRBV7-2 and J usage is TRBJ2-7; 7 bases match TRBD1. The V segment lost 1 base and the J segment 4 bases; nucleotides outside the gene matches: 4. Per the germline V gene, CDR1 is SGHTA and CDR2 is FQGNSA. The CDR3 is made up of 14 amino acids. CDR3: CASSLGGTVYEQYF. The CDR3 DNA follows: TGTGCCAGCAGCTTAGGGGGGACAGTATACGAGCAGTACTTC.

This clonotype was counted many times. In DNA form, the CDR3 reads TGTGCCAGCAGTTACCCGGGACGGAGGTGGTCCGGGGAGCTGTTTTTT. Amino acid sequence: CASSYPGRRWSGELFF. The rearrangement links TRBV6-2 or TRBV6-3 to TRBJ2-2, with D perhaps assigned TRBD1 or TRBD2 (5 bases each). The CDR3 extends over 16 amino acids. Trimming took 2 bases from V and 6 from J, leaving 16 bases between them. Germline V CDR1 and CDR2: MNHEY, SVGEGT.

This clonotype was observed at least ten times. V and J are TRBV12-3 or TRBV12-4 and TRBJ2-5; tentatively, D is TRBD2 (5 bases). Between the trimmed V and J ends, which lost 3 bases and 3 bases, there was a span of 8 bases. The CDR3 is 13 residues long. CDR3 nucleotides: TGTGCCAGCAGTTTTCGGGGAAAAGAGACCCAGTACTTC. This sequence encodes CASSFRGKETQYF.

This clonotype has only a few counts. The chain joins TRBV20-1 to TRBJ2-3; maybe TRBD2 (6 bases). The V gene lost 3 bases and the J gene lost 5 bases, with 15 bases spanning the gap. The CDR3 is 14 residues long. CDR1 DFQATT and CDR2 SNEGSKA come from the germline V gene (reference sequence). For the CDR3, the DNA is TGCAGTGCTAGGAGGGAGGCCCGGGGAGATACGCAGTATTTT. It is translated as CSARREARGDTQYF.